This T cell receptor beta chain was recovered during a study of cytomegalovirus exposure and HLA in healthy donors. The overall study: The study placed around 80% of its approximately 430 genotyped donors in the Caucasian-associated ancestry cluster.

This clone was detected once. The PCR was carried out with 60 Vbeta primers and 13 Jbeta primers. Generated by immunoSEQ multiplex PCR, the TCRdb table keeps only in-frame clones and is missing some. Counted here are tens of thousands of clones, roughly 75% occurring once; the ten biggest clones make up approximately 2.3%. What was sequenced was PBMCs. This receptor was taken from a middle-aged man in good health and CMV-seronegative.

CDR3 nucleotides: TGTGCCAGCAGTAGCACCGGGACAGGATCCTACGAGCAGTACTTC. Translated, it gives CASSSTGTGSYEQYF. V usage is TRBV28 and J usage is TRBJ2-7; 8 positions agree with TRBD1. Germline lookup yields CDR1 MDHEN and CDR2 SYDVKM. V shed 5 bases, J shed 1 base, and the junction held 7 bases outside the gene matches. The CDR3 sequence is 15 residues long.